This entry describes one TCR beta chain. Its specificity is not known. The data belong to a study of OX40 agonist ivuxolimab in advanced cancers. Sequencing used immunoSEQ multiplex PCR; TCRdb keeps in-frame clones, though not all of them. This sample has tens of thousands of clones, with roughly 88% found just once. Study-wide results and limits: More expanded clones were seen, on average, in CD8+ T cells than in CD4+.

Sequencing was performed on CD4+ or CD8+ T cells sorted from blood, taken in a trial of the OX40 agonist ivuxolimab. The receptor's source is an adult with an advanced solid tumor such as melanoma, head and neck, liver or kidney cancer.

The CDR3 bases are TGTGCCAGCAGCATTGACAGGGGGTCGAGAGAGCAGTACTTC. It specifies CASSIDRGSREQYF. J is TRBJ2-7 and V is TRBV7-3; 9 positions agree with TRBD1. The CDR3 length is 14 residues. Germline V lookup: CDR1 SGHTA, CDR2 FQGTGA. With V trimmed by 5 bases and J by 7 bases, 9 bases remained unmatched.